Listed here are 30 T cell receptor beta chains from one sample, sequenced in a study of Ad26.COV2.S vaccination and SARS-CoV-2 variants (dated by TCRdb to the early 2020s). Libraries came from the immunoSEQ multiplex PCR assay. This immuneACCESS table, as held by TCRdb, lists in-frame sequences with V and J called but not all clones. Of the missing ones, under half trace to an unresolved V gene in checked studies; the others have no known cause. The sample table holds 430,000 or so clones, of which about 88% were seen once. The top ten constitute roughly 2.5% of the sample. This specimen's treatment or condition label, per the study, means: over 15 received Ad26.COV2.S at low or high dose, single or two shots; five or six received placebo; per-sample allocation not given. Repertoires of vaccine and placebo recipients were sequenced from samples collected on day 63 after the first injection. The source material was peripheral blood, sampled in a trial of Ad26.COV2.S vaccine versus placebo. The receptors were sampled from a person aged 18-60 years who received the Ad26.COV2.S COVID-19 vaccine or a placebo.

The V call is TRBV4-1, the J call TRBJ2-7, with D hard to call. Germline V lookup: CDR1 MGHRA, CDR2 YSYEKL. The V gene lost 0 bases and the J gene lost 9 bases, with 15 bases spanning the gap. CDR3 length equals 14 residues. The CDR3 nucleotides are TGCGCCAGCAGCCAAGATCCCCGGACCCCGGGGCAGTACGTC. This encodes CASSQDPRTPGQYV.

This clone was picked up a small number of times. The rearrangement joins TRBV7-8 to TRBJ2-4; D remains ambiguous. The CDR3 spans 14 residues. The germline V and J ends were trimmed by 5 bases and 0 bases, with 8 bases remaining between them. CDR1 and CDR2 (germline): SGHVS, FQNEAQ. The DNA of the CDR3 is TGTGCCAGCAGCCTTGGGGAAGCCAAAAACATTCAGTACTTC. It codes for CASSLGEAKNIQYF.

The CDR3 DNA sequence: TGTGCCAGCAGCTTATCCCAGGGGCGGGTCACTGAAGCTTTCTTT. Residues: CASSLSQGRVTEAFF. The chain recombines TRBV11-1 with TRBJ1-1, with TRBD1 as a possible D gene (6 bases). V gave up 2 bases and J gave up 4 bases, with 14 bases separating them. The germline gives CDR1 SGHAT, CDR2 FQDESV (reference sequence). This CDR3 comprises 15 residues.

V usage is TRBV5-1 and J usage is TRBJ2-1; perhaps D is TRBD1 or TRBD2 (5 bases each). Germline assignment: CDR1 SGHRS and CDR2 YFSETQ. The CDR3 totals 16 residues. V was trimmed by 4 bases and J by 1 base, leaving 15 bases between them. CDR3 bases: TGCGCCAGCAGCCGCAATGGGGGTGGGTCCTACAATGAGCAGTTCTTC. Translating it yields CASSRNGGGSYNEQFF. Variable domain in full (rest from reference TRBV5-1 and TRBJ2-1): KAGVTQTPRYLIKTRGQQVTLSCSPISGHRSVSWYQQTPGQGLQFLFEYFSETQRNKGNFPGRFSGRQFSNSRSEMNVSTLELGDSALYLCASSRNGGGSYNEQFFGPGTRLTVL.

The chain uses TRBV6-2 or TRBV6-3 and TRBJ2-1, with TRBD2 as a possible D gene (7 bases). The CDR3 has 18 amino acids. Trimming removed 0 bases from V and 9 bases from J, with 24 bases in between. Germline assignment: CDR1 MNHEY and CDR2 SVGEGT. The CDR3 bases are TGTGCCAGCAGTTACTCTGCATCGTCTGCGGGGGCGGGTGGTGAGCAGTTCTTC. Its protein is CASSYSASSAGAGGEQFF.

This rearrangement joins TRBV15 to TRBJ2-1; 7 positions agree with TRBD2. Unmatched junction bases numbered 2, after V lost 6 bases and J lost 0 bases. CDR1 is LNHNV and CDR2 is YYDKDF in the germline V gene (reference sequence). This CDR3 comprises 14 residues. DNA of the CDR3: TGTGCCACCAGAGTAGCGGGCTCCTACAATGAGCAGTTCTTC. As protein: CATRVAGSYNEQFF.

The gene calls are TRBV10-1 and TRBJ2-5, with D perhaps given as TRBD1 or TRBD2 (5 bases each). Trimming took off 8 bases at V and 5 bases at J, with 24 bases between the two ends. Per germline, CDR1 WNHNN and CDR2 SYGVQD (reference sequence). The CDR3 spans 16 residues. CDR3 residues: CASHYGRIRGSETQYF. For the CDR3, the DNA is TGCGCCAGCCATTACGGACGGATACGGGGCTCTGAGACCCAGTACTTC.

The rearrangement joins TRBV27 to TRBJ2-1; 9 bases agree with TRBD1. The CDR3 covers 15 residues. Germline values: CDR1 MNHEY, CDR2 SMNVEV (reference sequence). V trimming: 5 bases; J trimming: 7 bases; junction bases outside the gene matches: 9. The CDR3 reads CASSPSGQGTNEQFF. The DNA for the CDR3 is TGTGCCAGCAGTCCGTCGGGACAGGGTACGAATGAGCAGTTCTTC.

The gene calls are TRBV7-9 and TRBJ1-6; unclear D gene. The CDR3 totals 12 residues. V dropped 8 bases and J dropped 10 bases, with 12 bases sitting between them. Germline lookup yields CDR1 SEHNR and CDR2 FQNEAQ (reference sequence). The CDR3 DNA follows: TGTGCCAGCCACAAAGGAGTATCACCCCTCCACTTT. As protein: CASHKGVSPLHF.

The J gene is TRBJ2-1, the V gene TRBV29-1; the D gene is possibly TRBD1 (6 bases). In germline, CDR1 is SQVTM, CDR2 ANQGSEA. The CDR3 covers 13 residues. Trimming pared 3 bases from V and 7 bases from J, leaving 13 bases between. The CDR3 nucleotides are TGCAGCGTTGACAGGGGAAAGAGGAATGAGCAGTTCTTC. Amino acid sequence: CSVDRGKRNEQFF.

V gene TRBV5-6 combines with J gene TRBJ2-2; 8 bases map to TRBD1. Unmatched junction bases numbered 16, after V lost 4 bases and J lost 5 bases. Germline V gene lookup returns CDR1 SGHDT and CDR2 YYEEEE. The length of the CDR3 is 18 residues. CDR3 amino acids: CASSLSPVRRGRTGELFF. The CDR3 region has the DNA TGTGCCAGCAGCCTATCCCCTGTCCGCAGGGGGCGAACCGGGGAGCTGTTTTTT.

This clone was recorded only once. The V gene is TRBV5-1, the J gene TRBJ2-1; D not resolved. There are 15 residues in the CDR3. Per the germline V gene, CDR1 is SGHRS and CDR2 is YFSETQ. V lost 1 base to trimming and J lost 5 bases, with 13 bases between them. CDR3 protein: CASSLPENNNNEQFF. CDR3 bases: TGCGCCAGCAGCTTGCCAGAGAATAATAACAATGAGCAGTTCTTC. Together with reference TRBV5-1 and TRBJ2-1, the CDR3 gives the full variable domain: KAGVTQTPRYLIKTRGQQVTLSCSPISGHRSVSWYQQTPGQGLQFLFEYFSETQRNKGNFPGRFSGRQFSNSRSEMNVSTLELGDSALYLCASSLPENNNNEQFFGPGTRLTVL.

This sequence joins TRBV3-1 (or the pseudogene TRBV3-2) and TRBJ1-1; 7 bases agree with TRBD1. The ends lost 4 bases at V and 11 bases at J; junction bases unmatched: 16. Germline-derived CDR1 and CDR2 are LGHDT and YNNKEL (reference sequence). The CDR3 is 15 amino acids. The CDR3, as DNA: TGTGCCAGCAGCCGCAGTGGGACAGCGGGGGCCGGCGCTTTCTTT. Amino acids: CASSRSGTAGAGAFF.

This sequence joins TRBV5-5 and TRBJ2-2, with D perhaps matching TRBD1 (6 bases). V was clipped by 4 bases and J by 3 bases, with 16 bases between them. The CDR3 length is 16 residues. CDR1 SGHKS and CDR2 YYEKEE come from the germline V gene (reference sequence). In DNA, the CDR3 is TGTGCCAGCAGCCCCCAGGGGCGAATGGACACCGGGGAGCTGTTTTTT. It translates to CASSPQGRMDTGELFF.

The rearrangement joins TRBV7-9 to TRBJ1-1; D call uncertain. Germline V gene sequence: CDR1 SEHNR, CDR2 FQNEAQ (reference sequence). Deletions cut 4 bases from V and 8 bases from J, with 14 bases between. The CDR3 length is 13 residues. CDR3 in DNA: TGTGCCAGCAGCTCGACCTTCCCCGCGGAAGCTTTCTTT. Translated, it gives CASSSTFPAEAFF.

The chain employs TRBV9 and TRBJ2-3; D unresolved. Germline CDR1 reads SGDLS; CDR2 reads YYNGEE. V gave up 0 bases and J gave up 2 bases, with 10 bases separating them. The CDR3 is made up of 15 amino acids. CDR3 nucleotides: TGTGCCAGCAGCGTAGGAGACTTTTCCACAGATACGCAGTATTTT. Translating gives CASSVGDFSTDTQYF.

The rearrangement joins TRBV5-6 to TRBJ2-5; D gene ambiguous. Germline V gene data show CDR1 as SGHDT and CDR2 as YYEEEE. V was shortened by 1 base and J by 4 bases, with 14 bases between the two germline ends. The CDR3 sequence is 15 residues long. The CDR3 sequence: CASSLRSLTVETQYF. The CDR3 bases are TGTGCCAGCAGCTTGAGGTCACTAACCGTAGAGACCCAGTACTTC.

Comment on this clone: A read error may account for a junction end that differs from germline. V gene TRBV28 combines with J gene TRBJ2-7, with D tentatively TRBD1 (6 bases). Per germline, CDR1 MDHEN and CDR2 SYDVKM. The CDR3 sequence is 11 residues long. In nucleotides, the CDR3 is TGTGCCAGCAGTTTCCAGGGGACCCAGCACTTC. It encodes CASSFQGTQHF.

V and J are TRBV28 and TRBJ2-7; no clear D gene. The V end was cut by 6 bases, the J end by 1 base, with 7 bases between. Germline V CDR1 and CDR2: MDHEN, SYDVKM. CDR3 length equals 12 residues. The CDR3 nucleotides are TGTGCCAGCAGAACGGGTTCCTACGAGCAGTACTTC. Translation gives CASRTGSYEQYF.

V usage is TRBV20-1 and J usage is TRBJ2-5; D ambiguous. The CDR3 is 11 residues long. Between the trimmed V and J ends, which lost 1 base and 5 bases, there was a span of 5 bases. Germline values: CDR1 DFQATT, CDR2 SNEGSKA (reference sequence). CDR3 nucleotides: TGCAGTGCTAGAGGTGTTGAGACCCAGTACTTC. Its protein is CSARGVETQYF.

V and J are TRBV28 and TRBJ2-7, with 11 bases identical to TRBD1. J lost 7 bases, V lost 7 bases, and 9 bases had no gene match. This CDR3 has 14 amino acids. Germline V lookup: CDR1 MDHEN, CDR2 SYDVKM. The CDR3 reads CASNSGTGGWEQYF. The CDR3 DNA reads as TGTGCCAGCAACAGTGGGACAGGGGGTTGGGAGCAGTACTTC.

The V gene is TRBV7-3, the J gene TRBJ2-5; D may be TRBD1 or TRBD2 (6 bases each). V was cut by 5 bases and J by 5 bases, with 15 bases left in between. Germline V gene sequence: CDR1 SGHTA, CDR2 FQGTGA. The CDR3 totals 14 residues. CDR3 amino acids: CASSLAGQGETQYF. The DNA of the CDR3 is TGTGCCAGCAGCCTCGCGGGGCAGGGGGAGACCCAGTACTTC.

This clone was seen a single time. The CDR3 protein is CASSPAGPQYF. The CDR3 bases are TGTGCCAGCAGTCCAGCGGGACCGCAGTATTTT. The V gene is TRBV6-2 or TRBV6-3, the J gene TRBJ2-3; TRBD2 matches at 7 bases. CDR3 length: 11 amino acids. Per the germline V gene, CDR1 is MNHEY and CDR2 is SVGEGT. V shed 5 bases and J 10 bases; nucleotides not matched to a gene: 3.

The genes are TRBV5-1 and TRBJ1-2; no firm D call. In germline, CDR1 is SGHRS, CDR2 YFSETQ. This CDR3 spans 12 amino acids. Trimming removed 4 bases at V and 8 bases at J, with 12 bases between. The CDR3 sequence is CASSPDAAGYTF. The CDR3 DNA is TGCGCCAGCAGCCCAGACGCCGCGGGCTACACCTTC.

The CDR3, as DNA: TGTGCCAGCAGCCTGCGGGGGAAGGTGTTTTATGATACGCAGTATTTT. Translated, it gives CASSLRGKVFYDTQYF. The chain combines TRBV5-8 with TRBJ2-3; 7 bases line up with TRBD2. The germline V gene encodes CDR1 SGHTS and CDR2 YDEGEE. Losses at the gene ends were 4 bases for V and 6 bases for J; bases not matched to a gene: 14. There are 16 residues in the CDR3.

The chain has TRBV7-9 and TRBJ1-5; tentative D call: TRBD1 (5 bases). Germline V gives CDR1 SEHNR, CDR2 FQNEAQ (reference sequence). The CDR3 sequence is 16 residues long. Trimming stripped 2 bases from V and 6 bases from J, with 17 bases between. In DNA form, the CDR3 reads TGTGCCAGCAGCTTAAAGTTGTCCTGGGGGGGTCAGCCCCAGCATTTT. Its protein product is CASSLKLSWGGQPQHF.

The V and J genes are TRBV4-3 and TRBJ1-3, with no clear D. Trimming left V 5 bases short and J 0 bases short, with 8 bases between. From germline, CDR1 is LGHNA and CDR2 YSLEER. The CDR3 totals 14 residues. This CDR3 is CASSSRGSGNTIYF. The CDR3 DNA follows: TGCGCCAGCAGCAGCCGTGGCTCTGGAAACACCATATATTTT.

V usage is TRBV27 and J usage is TRBJ2-1, with D perhaps given as TRBD1 or TRBD2 (6 bases each). With 4 bases removed from V and 3 bases from J, the gap between germline ends came to 13 bases. CDR3 length: 15 amino acids. CDR1 and CDR2 (germline): MNHEY, SMNVEV (reference sequence). The CDR3 nucleotides are TGTGCCAGCAGTTCGGGGGCCAGCCACTACAATGAGCAGTTCTTC. This codes for CASSSGASHYNEQFF.

This chain joins TRBV7-9 and TRBJ2-2; 8 nucleotides align to TRBD1. The CDR3 has 14 amino acids. J was trimmed by 6 bases and V by 5 bases; bases with no gene match: 5. Germline V CDR1 and CDR2: SEHNR, FQNEAQ (reference sequence). CDR3 loop: CASSPRTGSGELFF. In nucleotides, the CDR3 is TGTGCCAGCAGCCCTAGGACAGGGTCCGGGGAGCTGTTTTTT.

V gene TRBV5-1 combines with J gene TRBJ2-1; 7 bases fit TRBD2. The V gene's germline CDR1 is SGHRS and CDR2 YFSETQ. This CDR3 is 16 amino acids long. Trimming at V came to 0 bases and at J to 2 bases, leaving 5 bases not matched to a gene. The DNA of the CDR3 is TGCGCCAGCAGCTTGGTGGAGGGAGGGCCCTACAATGAGCAGTTCTTC. Translated, it gives CASSLVEGGPYNEQFF.